The rows below give T cell receptor beta chains drawn from one sample of a study of blood T cell repertoires in COVID-19. Sequenced by immunoSEQ multiplex PCR; TCRdb stores in-frame clones only, minus some. The sample shows roughly 34,000 clones, more than 80% of them seen only once. The sequencing sample was made of peripheral blood. These receptors all come from a woman in her 70s with acute or convalescent COVID-19. CDR3s include the opening cysteine and the closing phenylalanine or tryptophan.

v_call,cdr3_aa
TRBV3-1/TRBV3-2,CASSQGPGGAVNEQFF
TRBV2,CASTRPGTGIREQFF
TRBV6-4,CASSDSGPSGGPGELFF
TRBV5-1,CASSLGGPGLGGQPQHF
TRBV21-1,CASSKGGDPPAYNEQFF
TRBV7-2,CASSPPRLAGALTADTQYF
TRBV5-1,CASSLGGGEDTIYF
TRBV9,CASSVVSGGLYNEQFF
TRBV5-1,CASSFPSGVETQYF
TRBV25-1,CASSALGYEQYF
TRBV5-6,CASSQDRGGYEQYF
TRBV19,CASSQREFDEQFF
TRBV28,CASSWGGDAFF
TRBV27,CASSFSPQGGNNEQFF
TRBV27,CASSFGAHTDTQYF
TRBV6-5,CASYGLAGWTGELFF
TRBV4-2,CASSQGPAGGPNEQFF
TRBV5-1,CASRGGLNLGWHSPLHF
TRBV5-6,CASSGGTGGNNSPLHF
TRBV4-1,CASSQDTLAGLRGTDTQYF
TRBV6-1,CASSEGRTLVMNTEAFF
TRBV18,CASSPSQDNYNEQFF
TRBV19,CASSITASYNEQFF
TRBV5-1,CASSYGQGNTEAFF
TRBV4-1,CASSQETQGAKAFF
TRBV4-1,CASSHLGPGAGARGYTF
TRBV7-2,CASSLELPTDTQYF
TRBV6-5,CASSYFRGGYGYTF
TRBV27,CASRELAAPLFF
TRBV28,CASSLTTSGSLGEQFF
TRBV6-9,CASSYQRGQGSQPQHF
TRBV19,CASKLGQGSGSPLHF
TRBV5-1,CASSLGRTPGQGNNEQYF
TRBV5-6,CASSQTGGVTGELFF
TRBV5-5,CASSTGSKNIQYF
TRBV4-1,CASSPQGGESPLHF